A selection of T cell receptor beta chains follows, all from one sample in a study of T cell responses to AZD1222 COVID-19 vaccine. Some clones are missing from TCRdb's copy, which holds only in-frame ones; the method was immunoSEQ multiplex PCR. This sample has roughly 120,000 clones, with 85% to 95% found just once. Sequences were derived from peripheral blood, sampled on day 0 of AZD1222 vaccination. The receptors shown here come from an adult in good health. Each CDR3 is given with its conserved first and last residue.

V gene: TRBV5-6
CDR3 protein: CASSLKLTGVFRETQYF

V gene: TRBV6-1
CDR3 protein: CGVGGTVITDTQYF

V gene: TRBV2
CDR3 protein: CASSRYEKLFF

V gene: TRBV7-2
CDR3 protein: CASSLAHEKRGSYYEQYF

V gene: TRBV30
CDR3 protein: CAWSPGQGGQPQHF

V gene: TRBV5-1
CDR3 protein: CASSADLNQPQHF

V gene: TRBV28
CDR3 protein: CASSPIGPKGDYGYTF

V gene: TRBV7-9
CDR3 protein: CASSPQTGGEAFF

V gene: TRBV30
CDR3 protein: CAWSVLANTEAFF

V gene: TRBV19
CDR3 protein: CASSPGIYEQYF

V gene: TRBV7-8
CDR3 protein: CASSLDRGWETQYF

V gene: TRBV7-9
CDR3 protein: CASSPKGGTQYF

V gene: TRBV5-5
CDR3 protein: CASSDRGDTQYF

V gene: TRBV6-5
CDR3 protein: CASSPGGPNYGYTF